These T cell receptor beta chains were read from a single sample in a study of identical twins. TCRdb reprocessed the 5' RACE reads via MiXCR and lists one record per CDR3 protein. In the table there are some 300,000 distinct CDR3 sequences, roughly an eighth of which are singletons. These same records also appear under a second study, on yellow fever vaccine responses in identical twins.

The specimen was CD8+ T cells sorted from blood. Receptors were obtained from a woman younger than 30 in good health. The CDR3 runs from the conserved cysteine through the conserved F or W. The order of the fields is V gene, clone size, J gene, D gene, CDR3 DNA, CDR3 protein. A D gene is named only where the DNA matches it firmly. For some rows the clone size is stated as once, few or many, or as a class when expanded; others skip it.

TRBV15	NA	TRBJ2-7	NA	TGTGCCACCAGCAGAAGGGGGGGGGACGAGCAGTACTTC	CATSRRGGDEQYF
TRBV5-1	few	TRBJ2-7	NA	TGCGCCAGCAGCTTGGAGGCAGCATCCTTTGCCTACGAGCAGTACTTC	CASSLEAASFAYEQYF
TRBV11-2	few	TRBJ2-2	TRBD1	TGTGCCAGCAGCGCGACAGGGGACACCGGGGAGCTGTTTTTT	CASSATGDTGELFF
TRBV29-1	many	TRBJ2-2	NA	TGCAGCGTCGCGGGTGTCGGTCAACCGAACACCGGGGAGCTGTTTTTT	CSVAGVGQPNTGELFF
TRBV5-6	NA	TRBJ2-1	NA	TGTGCCAGCAGCTTGGTAACTCAGTCGCTGGAGTTCTTC	CASSLVTQSLEFF
TRBV4-2	NA	TRBJ2-1	TRBD2	TGTGCCAGCAGCCAAGGCTACGGCGGGGGGGCGGATTCCGGGAATGAGCAGTTCTTC	CASSQGYGGGADSGNEQFF
TRBV5-1	few	TRBJ2-3	TRBD2	TGCGCCAGCAGTGTGTGGACTAGCGACACAGATACGCAGTATTTT	CASSVWTSDTDTQYF
TRBV5-1	few	TRBJ1-4	NA	TGCGCCAGCAGCTTGGGAAGGGCAACTAATGAAAAACTGTTTTTT	CASSLGRATNEKLFF
TRBV6-1	NA	TRBJ1-1	NA	TGTGCCAGCACTACAGGACCTAACACTGAAGCTTTCTTT	CASTTGPNTEAFF
TRBV28	NA	TRBJ2-1	NA	TGTGCCAGCAGGGGCGATAGCTACAATGAGCAGTTCTTC	CASRGDSYNEQFF
TRBV5-6	few	TRBJ2-2	NA	TGTGCCAGCAGCTTCGAGAAAGGGCAACTGACCGGGGAGCTGTTTTTT	CASSFEKGQLTGELFF
TRBV27	few	TRBJ2-2	NA	TGTGCCAGCAGTTTAGAGAGGGGGGGGGCCCGCGCCGGGGAGCTGTTTTTT	CASSLERGGARAGELFF
TRBV29-1	NA	TRBJ2-2	NA	TGCAGCGTGAGAGCTCCATTAACCGGGGAGCTGTTTTTT	CSVRAPLTGELFF
TRBV5-4	NA	TRBJ2-1	TRBD2	TGTGCCAGCAGCCCACGGACTAGTTCCTCCTACAATGAGCAGTTCTTC	CASSPRTSSSYNEQFF
TRBV13	NA	TRBJ2-2	NA	TGTGCCAGCAGCTTCCGAGGAAGAGGGACCGAGGAGCTGTTTTTT	CASSFRGRGTEELFF
TRBV10-2	NA	TRBJ2-2	NA	TGCGCCAGCAGTGAACTGGGAAGGGAGCTGTTTTTT	CASSELGRELFF
TRBV4-1	few	TRBJ2-6	TRBD1	TGCGCCAGCAGCCAAGAAGATAGAGGTTCGACAGGGGGCTGGGGGGCCAACGTCCTGACTTTC	CASSQEDRGSTGGWGANVLTF
TRBV4-2	few	TRBJ2-3	TRBD2	TGTGCCAGCAGCCAAGATACTAGCGGGGGGGCAGATACGCAGTATTTT	CASSQDTSGGADTQYF
TRBV2	many	TRBJ2-2	TRBD2	TGTGCCAGCAGTTCTACCGTGACTAGCGGTACCAACACCGGGGAGCTGTTTTTT	CASSSTVTSGTNTGELFF
TRBV12-3/TRBV12-4	few	TRBJ2-1	TRBD2	TGTGCCAGCAGTCGAGCGGGGGGGCCAGACAATGAGCAGTTCTTC	CASSRAGGPDNEQFF
TRBV3-1	few	TRBJ2-1	TRBD2	TGTGCCAGCAGCCCCCCCCCGACTAGCGGGACGAATGAGCAGTTCTTC	CASSPPPTSGTNEQFF
TRBV27	NA	TRBJ1-2	NA	TGTGCCAGCAGTTTTAGTCCGCGGCAACGTGGCTACACCTTC	CASSFSPRQRGYTF
TRBV5-5	many	TRBJ2-1	TRBD1	TGTGCCAGCAGCCATCCTGGACAGGGAATCTTCAATGAGCAGTTCTTC	CASSHPGQGIFNEQFF
TRBV20-1	NA	TRBJ2-1	NA	TGCAGTGCAAACCCAAGGGGGAGCAATGAGCAGTTCTTC	CSANPRGSNEQFF
TRBV12-3/TRBV12-4	many	TRBJ1-5	NA	TGTGCCAGCAGTTTAGCGATCCAGGGTGGACATCAGCCCCAGCATTTT	CASSLAIQGGHQPQHF
TRBV12-3/TRBV12-4	NA	TRBJ2-5	NA	TGTGCCAGCAGGAAGACCCCCCAAGAGACCCAGTACTTC	CASRKTPQETQYF
TRBV4-1	few	TRBJ1-3	NA	TGCGCCAGCAGCCAAGGTCAGGGGATTGGAAACACCATATATTTT	CASSQGQGIGNTIYF
TRBV18	few	TRBJ2-1	TRBD2	TGTGCCAGCTCACCAACCCCCCTAGCGGGAGGGCCCCATGAGCAGTTCTTC	CASSPTPLAGGPHEQFF
TRBV18	NA	TRBJ2-1	TRBD2	TGTGCCAGCTCACCCCCTAGCGGGGGGGGTTTCAATGAGCAGTTCTTC	CASSPPSGGGFNEQFF